The rows below give T cell receptor beta chains drawn from one sample of a study of T-cell memory formation after mild COVID-19. In TCRdb, the 5' RACE reads were re-called with MiXCR into one record per CDR3 protein. The sample holds fewer than 200,000 distinct CDR3 sequences, about a fifth seen once. Specimen: PBMCs or a T cell subset sorted from them (not recorded which). The source is an adult woman who had mild COVID-19 (a few samples of this study predate the infection). Cell type and time point are not known. The CDR3 runs from the conserved cysteine through the conserved F or W.

J | V | CDR3
TRBJ1-5 | TRBV18 | CASSPDWGQPQHF
TRBJ2-1 | TRBV16 | CASSQSRTGGSHNEQFF
TRBJ2-7 | TRBV14 | CASSLGAYGAYEQYF
TRBJ2-7 | TRBV29-1 | CSVIDRGLFEQYF
TRBJ1-4 | TRBV12-3/TRBV12-4 | CAVGTPNEKLFF
TRBJ1-1 | TRBV27 | CAVGHPNTEAFF
TRBJ1-4 | TRBV7-2 | CASSFGQIATNEKLFF
TRBJ2-1 | TRBV29-1 | CSSTDEGGGYEQFF
TRBJ2-3 | TRBV2 | CASSPGTSGTDTQYF
TRBJ2-7 | TRBV7-9 | CASSGGRAGTSYEQYF
TRBJ2-2 | TRBV27 | CASSANTGELFF
TRBJ1-1 | TRBV12-3/TRBV12-4 | CASSVTGGGTEAFF
TRBJ2-5 | TRBV7-9 | CASSSAEETQYF
TRBJ1-1 | TRBV7-9 | CASSLRTGEAFF
TRBJ2-2 | TRBV7-9 | CASSLNEKFTGELFF
TRBJ2-1 | TRBV12-3/TRBV12-4 | CASGLADNNEQFF
TRBJ1-1 | TRBV18 | CASSPAGDRTEAFF
TRBJ2-5 | TRBV5-1 | CASSLVAQETQYF
TRBJ2-5 | TRBV15 | CATSRERAPGAQETQYF
TRBJ2-4 | TRBV5-1 | CASSLSDIQYF
TRBJ2-3 | TRBV15 | CATSSGGPAPDTQYF
TRBJ2-7 | TRBV7-9 | CASSGGPSYEQYF
TRBJ2-1 | TRBV30 | CAWSGNPGTPIEQFF
TRBJ2-5 | TRBV4-1 | CASSQEGRYQETQYF
TRBJ2-2 | TRBV4-1 | CASSQETRDTGELFF
TRBJ2-4 | TRBV7-9 | CASSSTEGGPIQYF
TRBJ2-3 | TRBV7-8 | CASSPLARVGDTQYF
TRBJ2-7 | TRBV7-2 | CASSLARIGSSYEQYF